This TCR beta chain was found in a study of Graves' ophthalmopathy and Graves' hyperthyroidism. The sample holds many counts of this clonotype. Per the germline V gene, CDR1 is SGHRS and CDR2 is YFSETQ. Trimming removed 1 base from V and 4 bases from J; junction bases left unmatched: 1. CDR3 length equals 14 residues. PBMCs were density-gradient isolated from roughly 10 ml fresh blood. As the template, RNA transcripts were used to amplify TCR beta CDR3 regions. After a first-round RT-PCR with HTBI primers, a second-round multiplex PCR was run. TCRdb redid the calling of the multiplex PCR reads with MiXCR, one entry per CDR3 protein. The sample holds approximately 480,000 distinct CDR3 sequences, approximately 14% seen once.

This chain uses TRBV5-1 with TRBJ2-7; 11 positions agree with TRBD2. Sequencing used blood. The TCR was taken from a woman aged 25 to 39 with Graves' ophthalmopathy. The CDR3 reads CASSLWTSGYEQYF. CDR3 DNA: TGCGCCAGCAGCTTGTGGACTAGCGGGTACGAGCAGTACTTC.